These T cell receptor beta chains were read from a single sample in a study of cytomegalovirus exposure and HLA in healthy donors. Assay used: immunoSEQ multiplex PCR; TCRdb lists only in-frame clones, some missing. Among 100,000 to 150,000 clones listed, less than 80% were seen once. The sequenced sample consisted of PBMCs. These receptor sequences come from a man aged 25 to 45 in good health and CMV-seronegative. Both conserved end residues are part of each CDR3. A D gene is named only where the DNA matches it firmly. The size field is filled for only some rows; it gives once, few, many or a size class.

TRBJ2-7 | - | TRBV4-2 | TRBD2 | TGTGCCAGCAGCCCCTGGACTAGCGGGGGGGACTCCTACGAGCAGTACTTC | CASSPWTSGGDSYEQYF
TRBJ2-7 | - | TRBV7-2 | TRBD1 | TGTGCCAGCAACTCCCAGGGGGCAGGGTACGAGCAGTACTTC | CASNSQGAGYEQYF
TRBJ2-3 | few | TRBV19 | - | TGTGCCAGTAGTACAGGGTCGAGTGGGGCCAATACGCAGTATTTT | CASSTGSSGANTQYF
TRBJ2-3 | once | TRBV29-1 | TRBD2 | TGCAGCACCGGGACTAGCGGCACAGATACGCAGTATTTT | CSTGTSGTDTQYF
TRBJ1-1 | - | TRBV10-3 | - | TGTGCCATCAGGGCGGACAAACGGAACACTGAAGCTTTCTTT | CAIRADKRNTEAFF
TRBJ2-3 | - | TRBV2 | - | TGTGCCAGCAGTGGAGTTGGCAGGGTAGAAGATACGCAGTATTTT | CASSGVGRVEDTQYF
TRBJ2-2 | - | TRBV5-6 | - | TGTGCCAGCACCCCTCTAGGGACCGGGGGCACCGGGGAGCTGTTTTTT | CASTPLGTGGTGELFF
TRBJ1-6 | - | TRBV30 | - | TGTGCCTGGAGTGTAGCAACGGCACCCCTCCACTTT | CAWSVATAPLHF
TRBJ2-7 | - | TRBV27 | TRBD2 | TGTGCCAGCAGTCAAGCCGGGACTAGCGGGATGAACGAGCAGTACTTC | CASSQAGTSGMNEQYF
TRBJ1-5 | - | TRBV19 | - | TGTGCCAGTAAGGGACGGCGGGAGACGATTTCAGAGCCCCAGCATTTT | CASKGRRETISEPQHF